Shown below are 21 T cell receptor beta chains from a single sample sequenced in a study of patients and donors after allogeneic stem cell transplantation. Via MiXCR, TCRdb re-called the RT-PCR reads, giving one row per CDR3 protein. The sample contains roughly 880,000 distinct CDR3 sequences, roughly 18% of which appear only once. The sequencing sample was made of blood, either unsorted or a sorted T cell fraction (not recorded which). The receptors were gathered from a human donor who was either an allogeneic HSCT recipient or a stem cell or donor lymphocyte infusion donor (not recorded which). It is not recorded whose cells these are; they may come from a transplant donor.

This chain uses TRBV6-2 or TRBV6-3 with TRBJ2-1; tentatively, D is TRBD1 or TRBD2 (6 bases each). V lost 6 bases and J lost 7, with 22 bases in between. CDR3 length: 16 residues. The germline V gene encodes CDR1 MNHEY and CDR2 SVGEGT. The CDR3 bases are TGTGCCAGCAGACCCTCTGGGGGGCGGGGTGGGAATGAGCAGTTCTTC. Translation: CASRPSGGRGGNEQFF.

The chain couples TRBV7-3 to TRBJ2-5, with 8 bases matching TRBD1. With V trimmed by 5 bases and J by 4 bases, 6 bases remained unmatched. Looked up from germline, CDR1 is SGHTA and CDR2 is FQGTGA. This CDR3 contains 14 residues. This CDR3 reads CASSPTGTGETQYF. Here the CDR3 DNA reads TGTGCCAGCAGCCCAACGGGGACAGGAGAGACCCAGTACTTC.

The chain employs TRBV5-1 and TRBJ2-1; no clear D. V was pared by 4 bases and J by 6 bases, with 17 bases between. The CDR3 totals 15 residues. The germline V gene has CDR1 SGHRS and CDR2 YFSETQ. CDR3 nucleotide sequence: TGCGCCAGCAGCATACAGAGAGGTAGCCTCAATGAGCAGTTCTTC. This translates into CASSIQRGSLNEQFF.

This clonotype came up a few times. The chain links TRBV12-5 to TRBJ2-1; possibly TRBD2 for D (5 bases). The CDR3 extends over 12 amino acids. Germline lookup yields CDR1 LGHNT and CDR2 FRNRAP. The V end was cut by 5 bases, the J end by 9 bases, with 11 bases between. The CDR3 DNA reads TGTGCTAGTGGTACTAGGGATGGTGAGCAGTTCTTC. Amino acids: CASGTRDGEQFF.

The V and J genes are TRBV27 and TRBJ2-7, with TRBD1 matching over 10 bases. V shed 5 bases and J 7 bases; nucleotides not matched to a gene: 11. This CDR3 contains 15 residues. CDR1 MNHEY and CDR2 SMNVEV come from the germline V gene (reference sequence). The CDR3 DNA reads as TGTGCCAGCAGTGCACCGGGACAGGGGACGAGGGAGCAGTACTTC. Its translation is CASSAPGQGTREQYF.

This clonotype has just a few counts. J is TRBJ2-4 and V is TRBV20-1; the D gene could be TRBD1 or TRBD2 (5 bases each). The CDR3 is 15 amino acids. V was clipped by 2 bases and J by 8 bases, with 19 bases between them. Germline loops: CDR1 DFQATT, CDR2 SNEGSKA (reference sequence). CDR3 region: CSARRGPASSDIQYF. The CDR3 nucleotides are TGCAGTGCTAGAAGGGGACCGGCCTCCTCAGACATTCAGTACTTC.

In this sample, this clonotype turned up many times. V gene TRBV24-1 combines with J gene TRBJ2-1; 8 bases are shared with TRBD1. With 4 bases clipped from V and 0 bases from J, the junction kept 7 bases outside the gene matches. The germline V gene has CDR1 KGHDR and CDR2 SFDVKD. The CDR3 extends over 17 amino acids. CDR3 protein: CATSDPGQGASYNEQFF. CDR3 bases: TGTGCCACCAGTGACCCTGGACAGGGTGCCTCCTACAATGAGCAGTTCTTC.

As regards this clonotype: An end of the junction does not agree with germline; a read error may underlie this. The CDR3 sequence: CASSGGGFYNDQFF. In DNA form, the CDR3 reads TGTGCCAGCTCTGGAGGGGGCTTCTACAATGATCAGTTCTTC. The chain combines TRBV12-3 or TRBV12-4 with TRBJ2-1; tentative D call: TRBD1 (7 bases). CDR3 length: 14 amino acids.

The chain has TRBV4-2 and TRBJ1-2, with 8 nucleotides matching TRBD1. After removal of 3 bases from V and 5 bases from J, the junction contained 5 bases not matched to a gene. This CDR3 is 14 amino acids long. CDR1 and CDR2 (germline): LGHNA, YNFKEQ. The CDR3 nucleotides read TGTGCCAGCAGCCAGGGGGACAGGCAATATGGCTACACCTTC. Amino acid sequence: CASSQGDRQYGYTF.

This rearrangement joins TRBV7-2 to TRBJ2-5, with 10 bases lining up with TRBD1. Per the germline V gene, CDR1 is SGHTA and CDR2 is FQGNSA. The CDR3 length is 15 residues. Trimming removed 5 bases from V and 2 bases from J; junction bases left unmatched: 5. The CDR3 loop is CASSDRDRGQETQYF. CDR3 DNA: TGTGCCAGCAGCGACCGGGACAGGGGTCAAGAGACCCAGTACTTC.

The chain joins TRBV5-1 to TRBJ2-3; D unclear. From germline, CDR1 is SGHRS and CDR2 YFSETQ. V lost 0 bases to trimming and J lost 4 bases, with 12 bases between them. The length of the CDR3 is 15 residues. In DNA, the CDR3 is TGCGCCAGCAGCTTGGAAGGGCGTCGGCCAGATACGCAGTATTTT. Translation gives CASSLEGRRPDTQYF.

This clonotype was seen at least ten times. V is TRBV27 and J is TRBJ2-7; 13 bases match TRBD2. The CDR3 sequence is 14 residues long. Per the germline V gene, CDR1 is MNHEY and CDR2 is SMNVEV (reference sequence). V trimming: 2 bases; J trimming: 6 bases; junction bases outside the gene matches: 1. The CDR3 spells CASSLGLAGVEQYF. CDR3 in DNA: TGTGCCAGCAGTTTAGGACTAGCGGGAGTCGAGCAGTACTTC.

This clonotype was recorded a few times. The V gene is TRBV3-1, the J gene TRBJ2-1; weak D call: TRBD2 (5 bases). V shed 3 bases and J shed 4 bases, with 10 bases lying between them. Germline-derived CDR1 and CDR2 are LGHDT and YNNKEL (reference sequence). This CDR3 has 14 residues. CDR3 loop: CASSQGRLYNEQFF. The CDR3, as DNA: TGTGCCAGCAGCCAGGGCAGACTATACAATGAGCAGTTCTTC.

V is TRBV7-2 and J is TRBJ2-6; D not resolved. Germline V lookup: CDR1 SGHTA, CDR2 FQGNSA. The CDR3 runs 16 residues. Trimming took off 2 bases at V and 2 bases at J, with 10 bases between the two ends. This chain's CDR3 is CASSLFFRAGANVLTF. The DNA of the CDR3 is TGTGCCAGCAGCTTATTCTTTAGGGCTGGGGCCAACGTCCTGACTTTC.

The rearrangement joins TRBV6-1 to TRBJ2-1; 9 bases fit TRBD2. Germline CDR1 MNHNS, CDR2 SASEGT. The CDR3 extends over 14 amino acids. V shed 6 bases and J 5 bases; nucleotides not matched to a gene: 5. The CDR3, as DNA: TGTGCCAGCAGGCCGGGACTAGCTAACAATGAGCAGTTCTTC. This translates into CASRPGLANNEQFF.

V and J are TRBV3-1 and TRBJ1-4; the D is unclear. The germline gives CDR1 LGHDT, CDR2 YNNKEL (reference sequence). The CDR3 runs 14 residues. The V end was cut by 0 bases, the J end by 8 bases, with 10 bases between. CDR3 nucleotide sequence: TGTGCCAGCAGCCAAGATATACTGGGCGAAAAACTGTTTTTT. Translated, it gives CASSQDILGEKLFF.

This clonotype showed up just a few times. The rearrangement joins TRBV5-1 to TRBJ2-2; D may match TRBD1 or TRBD2 (5 bases each). Germline V gives CDR1 SGHRS, CDR2 YFSETQ. The CDR3 runs to 15 residues. The V end was cut by 4 bases, the J end by 5 bases, with 15 bases between. The chain's CDR3 is CASSRDRQGTGELFF. The CDR3 DNA reads as TGCGCCAGCAGCCGGGACCGCCAAGGGACCGGGGAGCTGTTTTTT. Using reference TRBV5-1 and TRBJ2-2 for the parts outside the CDR3, the full variable domain is KAGVTQTPRYLIKTRGQQVTLSCSPISGHRSVSWYQQTPGQGLQFLFEYFSETQRNKGNFPGRFSGRQFSNSRSEMNVSTLELGDSALYLCASSRDRQGTGELFFGEGSRLTVL.

This clonotype was counted only a few times. The rearrangement joins TRBV9 to TRBJ2-1, with 10 bases aligning to TRBD2. CDR1 and CDR2 (germline): SGDLS, YYNGEE. CDR3 length: 15 residues. The junction had 5 bases not matched to a gene; V was cut back by 2 bases and J by 6 bases. The CDR3 DNA reads TGTGCCAGCAGCGTGGAGCGGGGGGGCCGCAATGAGCAGTTCTTC. Protein product: CASSVERGGRNEQFF.

V and J are TRBV12-3 or TRBV12-4 and TRBJ2-1; TRBD2 matches 7 bases. Germline trimming cut 7 bases from V and 4 bases from J; bases unmatched to any gene: 7. CDR3 length equals 14 residues. The CDR3 DNA is TGTGCCAGCAACTCGGGACTAAATTACAATGAGCAGTTCTTC. It specifies CASNSGLNYNEQFF.

The CDR3 region has the DNA TGTGCCAGCACCTCGGGACAGACTATCACAGATACGCAGTATTTT. It is translated as CASTSGQTITDTQYF. V gene TRBV12-3 or TRBV12-4 combines with J gene TRBJ2-3, with 7 bases lining up with TRBD1. This CDR3 is built from 15 residues. With V trimmed by 7 bases and J by 2 bases, 9 bases remained unmatched.

V usage is TRBV15 and J usage is TRBJ1-2; unclear D gene. V lost 0 bases and J lost 5, with 13 bases in between. The germline gives CDR1 LNHNV, CDR2 YYDKDF (reference sequence). This CDR3 has 15 residues. DNA for the CDR3: TGTGCCACCAGCAGAGATCGGGGTTATCGGTATGGCTACACCTTC. This gives the protein CATSRDRGYRYGYTF.